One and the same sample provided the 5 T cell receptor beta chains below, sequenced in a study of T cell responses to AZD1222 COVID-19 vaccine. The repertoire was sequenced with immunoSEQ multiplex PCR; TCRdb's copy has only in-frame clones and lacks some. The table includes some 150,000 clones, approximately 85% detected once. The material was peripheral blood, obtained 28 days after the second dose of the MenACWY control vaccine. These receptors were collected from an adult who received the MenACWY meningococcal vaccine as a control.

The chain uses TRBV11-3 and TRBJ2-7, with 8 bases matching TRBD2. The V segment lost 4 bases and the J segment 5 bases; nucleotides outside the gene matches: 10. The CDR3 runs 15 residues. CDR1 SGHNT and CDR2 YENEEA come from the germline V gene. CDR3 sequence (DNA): TGTGCCAGCAGCTCTAGGAAGCGGGAGTTGGACGAGCAGTACTTC. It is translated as CASSSRKRELDEQYF.

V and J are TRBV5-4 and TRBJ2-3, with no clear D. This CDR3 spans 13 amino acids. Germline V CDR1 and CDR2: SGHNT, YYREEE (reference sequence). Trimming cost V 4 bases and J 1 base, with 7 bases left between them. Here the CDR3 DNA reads TGTGCCAGCAGCCTTACAGGCACAGATACGCAGTATTTT. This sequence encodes CASSLTGTDTQYF.

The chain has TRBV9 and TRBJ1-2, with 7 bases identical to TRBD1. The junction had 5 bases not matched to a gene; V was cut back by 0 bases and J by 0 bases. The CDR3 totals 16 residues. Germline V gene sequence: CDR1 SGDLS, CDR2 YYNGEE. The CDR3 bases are TGTGCCAGCAGCGTAGTCGGGACAGCTTCTAACTATGGCTACACCTTC. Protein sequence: CASSVVGTASNYGYTF.

The DNA for the CDR3 is TGTGCCATCAGTGAGTCAGGGCAGTATTCACCCCTCCACTTT. It translates to CAISESGQYSPLHF. This rearrangement joins TRBV10-3 to TRBJ1-6, with D hard to call. V lost 0 bases and J lost 8, with 8 bases in between. CDR1 ENHRY and CDR2 SYGVKD come from the germline V gene. The CDR3 runs 14 residues.

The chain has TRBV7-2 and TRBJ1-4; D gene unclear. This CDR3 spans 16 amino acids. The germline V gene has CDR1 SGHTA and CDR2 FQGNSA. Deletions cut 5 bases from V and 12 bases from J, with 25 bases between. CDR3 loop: CASSPSREGGIGELFF. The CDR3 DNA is TGTGCCAGCAGCCCCAGTAGGGAGGGTGGTATTGGTGAACTGTTTTTT.